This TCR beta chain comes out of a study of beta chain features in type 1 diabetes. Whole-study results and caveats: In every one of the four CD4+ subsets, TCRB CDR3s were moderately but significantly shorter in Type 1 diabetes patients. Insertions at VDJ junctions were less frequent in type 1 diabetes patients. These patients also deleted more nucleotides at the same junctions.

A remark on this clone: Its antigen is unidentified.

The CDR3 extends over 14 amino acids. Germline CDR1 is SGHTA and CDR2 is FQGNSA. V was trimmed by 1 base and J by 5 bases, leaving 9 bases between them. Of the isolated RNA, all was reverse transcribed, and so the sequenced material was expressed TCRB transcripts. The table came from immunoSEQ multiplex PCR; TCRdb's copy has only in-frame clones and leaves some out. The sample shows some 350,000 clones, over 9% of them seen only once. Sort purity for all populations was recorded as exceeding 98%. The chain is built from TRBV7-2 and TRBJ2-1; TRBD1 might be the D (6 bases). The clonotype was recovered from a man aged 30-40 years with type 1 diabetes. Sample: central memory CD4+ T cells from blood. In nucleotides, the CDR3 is TGTGCCAGCAGCTTAGGCTGGACAGACAATGAGCAGTTCTTC. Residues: CASSLGWTDNEQFF.